This TCR beta chain came from a study of T cell responses to AZD1222 COVID-19 vaccine. Study-wide points: Baseline seropositivity occurred in only six or seven AZD1222 recipients. Researchers took repertoire samples only after the peak T cell response had come. Spike-specific TCR breadth and depth went up after people got two AZD1222 doses.

As concerns this clone: Its antigen is undetermined.

Libraries were prepared by immunoSEQ multiplex PCR; TCRdb keeps only in-frame clonotypes and omits some of them. The sample lists 50,000 to 70,000 clones, roughly 89% seen once, with roughly 6% in the top ten. The CDR3 is made up of 13 amino acids. Looked up from germline, CDR1 is SNHLY and CDR2 is FYNNEI. Trimming removed 6 bases from V and 4 bases from J, with 12 bases in between. The rearrangement joins TRBV2 to TRBJ1-1; D may be TRBD1 (6 bases). This sequence was found in an adult who received the AZD1222 COVID-19 vaccine. Sequenced here: peripheral blood, sampled 28 days after the second AZD1222 dose. CDR3 residues: CASSNREGTEAFF. The CDR3 nucleotides read TGTGCCAGCAGCAACAGGGAAGGCACTGAAGCTTTCTTT.